The clone carrying this T cell receptor beta chain has a single count. The sample comes from a study of shared clonotypes between healthy human individuals. Study-level background: A donor's plate count was three for CD4 naive and three for CD4 memory; CD8 naive had two and CD8 memory one.

Researchers ran the assay at a deep level. The authors split each subset's genomic DNA evenly across several immunoSEQ plates. Assay: immunoSEQ multiplex PCR; the TCRdb copy retains only in-frame clones and omits some. The data contain about 600,000 clones, approximately 97% of them seen just once; the ten biggest clones take up roughly 0.055%. In the CD4+ fraction, cells were divided into CD45RA+ naive and CD45RA-negative memory subsets. This CDR3 has 15 residues. Germline V lookup: CDR1 MGHRA, CDR2 YSYEKL. V shed 4 bases and J 5 bases; nucleotides not matched to a gene: 4. The TCR was taken from a woman aged 30 to 39 in good health. V is TRBV4-1 and J is TRBJ2-3, with 12 nucleotides matching TRBD1. The sequencing sample was made of naive CD4+ T cells sorted from blood. The subset denotes: CD45RA+ positively selected. Here the CDR3 reads CASSLWDRGRDTQYF. CDR3 in DNA: TGCGCCAGCAGCCTATGGGACAGGGGGCGAGATACGCAGTATTTT.